One and the same sample provided the 8 T cell receptor beta chains below, sequenced in a study of cytomegalovirus exposure and HLA in healthy donors. The PCR used 60 Vbeta and 13 Jbeta primers. The data were produced by immunoSEQ multiplex PCR, yet TCRdb's version contains in-frame clones alone and is incomplete. The table lists about 190,000 clones, about 13% of them singletons. Sequences were obtained from PBMCs. These receptor sequences come from a middle-aged man in good health and CMV-seropositive.

This clone has only a few counts. The chain combines TRBV29-1 with TRBJ2-3; D remains unclear. Trimming took off 2 bases at V and 3 bases at J, with 12 bases between the two ends. Germline V gene data show CDR1 as SQVTM and CDR2 as ANQGSEA. CDR3 length: 14 residues. Written as DNA, the CDR3 is TGCAGCGTTGAATTGAGAGGTCATACAGATACGCAGTATTTT. Its protein product is CSVELRGHTDTQYF.

J is TRBJ1-2 and V is TRBV2; 11 nucleotides line up with TRBD1. Germline trimming cut 3 bases from V and 7 bases from J; bases unmatched to any gene: 16. This CDR3 has 18 amino acids. The V gene's germline CDR1 is SNHLY and CDR2 FYNNEI. The CDR3 DNA is TGTGCCAGCAGTGAGAGGACAGGGGGCGCGAGAGGGAATCGTGGCTACACCTTC. This gives the protein CASSERTGGARGNRGYTF.

Written as DNA, the CDR3 is TGTGCCAGCAGCTTCTTTCGGTCCACAGATACGCAGTATTTT. As protein: CASSFFRSTDTQYF. The chain combines TRBV7-2 with TRBJ2-3, with D hard to call. This CDR3 is 14 amino acids long. From germline, CDR1 is SGHTA and CDR2 FQGNSA. V lost 3 bases, J lost 2 bases, and 9 bases lay in between.

Only a few counts were recorded for this clone. The chain couples TRBV6-5 to TRBJ1-1; TRBD1 agrees at 12 bases. From germline, CDR1 is MNHEY and CDR2 SVGAGI. V was clipped by 5 bases and J by 7 bases; unmatched bases: 5. This CDR3 contains 14 residues. The CDR3 DNA follows: TGTGCCAGCAGTCGGGACAGGGGGCCCGGTGAAGCTTTCTTT. This sequence encodes CASSRDRGPGEAFF.

The V gene is TRBV11-3, the J gene TRBJ2-3; D perhaps matches TRBD1 (6 bases). The length of the CDR3 is 14 residues. Looked up from germline, CDR1 is SGHNT and CDR2 is YENEEA. The V gene lost 3 bases and the J gene lost 12 bases, with 19 bases spanning the gap. The CDR3 nucleotides are TGTGCCAGCAGCTTCTCCCCGGGACACCAATCACAGTATTTT. Protein sequence: CASSFSPGHQSQYF.

This clone was recorded a few times. The chain combines TRBV10-3 with TRBJ1-1, with unresolved D. The CDR3 has 13 residues. The V end was cut by 0 bases, the J end by 6 bases, with 8 bases between. Germline V gene sequence: CDR1 ENHRY, CDR2 SYGVKD. The CDR3 region has the DNA TGTGCCATCAGTGAGTCGGGGAGGGCTGAAGCTTTCTTT. It translates to CAISESGRAEAFF.

This clone was found a few times. The gene calls are TRBV7-2 and TRBJ1-3; 8 bases fit TRBD1. The CDR3 covers 15 residues. V was clipped by 4 bases and J by 0 bases; unmatched bases: 2. Germline CDR1 and CDR2: SGHTA and FQGNSA. This CDR3 reads CASSSDRVSGNTIYF. In DNA form, the CDR3 reads TGTGCCAGCAGCTCGGACAGGGTCTCTGGAAACACCATATATTTT.

The sample holds a few counts of this clone. V gene TRBV13 combines with J gene TRBJ2-7, with TRBD1 identical over 10 bases. Germline assignment: CDR1 PRHDT and CDR2 FYEKMQ (reference sequence). The trim removed 5 bases at V and 7 bases at J, leaving 8 bases unmatched. This CDR3 comprises 14 residues. Written as DNA, the CDR3 is TGTGCCAGCAGCGCCGGGACAGGGGATTGGGAGCAGTACTTC. The encoded protein is CASSAGTGDWEQYF. The whole variable domain, remainder taken from reference TRBV13 and TRBJ2-7, is AAGVIQSPRHLIKEKRETATLKCYPIPRHDTVYWYQQGPGQDPQFLISFYEKMQSDKGSIPDRFSAQQFSDYHSELNMSSLELGDSALYFCASSAGTGDWEQYFGPGTRLTVT.